What follows are 3 T cell receptor beta chains derived from one specimen sequenced in a study of blood T cell repertoires in COVID-19. Clones were read by immunoSEQ multiplex PCR, and TCRdb kept only the in-frame ones, dropping some. The table lists some 180,000 clones, 70% to 85% of them singletons. The sample comprised PBMCs or T cells enriched from blood (not recorded which). The receptors were sampled from an older woman in a cohort exposed to, infected with or recovered from COVID-19 (not recorded which).

This clone was counted only a few times. This rearrangement joins TRBV19 to TRBJ1-6; D is undetermined. Germline V gene data show CDR1 as LNHDA and CDR2 as SQIVND (reference sequence). The length of the CDR3 is 13 residues. V lost 7 bases, J lost 7 bases, and 11 bases lay in between. The CDR3 DNA reads TGTGCCAGTACCCGGGGAGGAAATTCACCCCTCCACTTT. Translating gives CASTRGGNSPLHF.

This chain connects TRBV24-1 to TRBJ1-2; weak D call: TRBD1 (6 bases). V was shortened by 4 bases and J by 6 bases, with 17 bases between the two germline ends. Per germline, CDR1 KGHDR and CDR2 SFDVKD. The CDR3 extends over 15 amino acids. DNA for the CDR3: TGTGCCACCAGTGACCCTGGACAGCTCAGGGATGGCTACACCTTC. Translating gives CATSDPGQLRDGYTF.

The J gene is TRBJ2-6, the V gene TRBV4-2, with D maybe TRBD1 (5 bases). CDR3 size: 16 residues. Germline values: CDR1 LGHNA, CDR2 YNFKEQ. V shed 1 base and J shed 2 bases, with 9 bases lying between them. CDR3 amino acids: CASSQVSRAGANVLTF. CDR3 DNA: TGTGCCAGCAGCCAAGTATCCAGGGCTGGGGCCAACGTCCTGACTTTC.